Sequencing of this TCR beta chain was carried out in a study of blood T cell repertoires in COVID-19. Study-level information: The United States, Italy and Spain supplied acute and convalescent COVID-19 samples. Nucleic acid was either cDNA or gDNA, and it came from T cells, B-cell-depleted T cells, or PBMCs.

This CDR3 has 16 amino acids. V was pared by 0 bases and J by 5 bases, with 5 bases of the junction left unmatched. Germline loops: CDR1 MGHRA, CDR2 YSYEKL. Sequencing used immunoSEQ multiplex PCR; TCRdb keeps in-frame clones, though not all of them. The sample has roughly 430,000 clones, roughly 90% seen once; the top ten hold roughly 1.9%. Participants, about 18 to 89 years old, spanned about two dozen US areas. Researchers sorted participants into cohorts using their self-reported clinical history. The sequenced sample was PBMCs or T cells enriched from blood (not recorded which). The source of this sequence is a woman in her forties with acute COVID-19. The chain recombines TRBV4-1 with TRBJ2-1, with 9 bases identical to TRBD2. The CDR3 loop reads CASSQDLAGKNNEQFF. DNA of the CDR3: TGCGCCAGCAGCCAAGATCTAGCGGGGAAAAACAATGAGCAGTTCTTC.